This T cell receptor (beta chain) was observed in a study of Ad26.COV2.S vaccination and SARS-CoV-2 variants. Treatment described: around 19 received Ad26.COV2.S at low or high dose, single or two shots; 5 received placebo; per-sample allocation not given. Repertoires come from day 63 after the first vaccine or placebo injection. Germline loops: CDR1 PRHDT, CDR2 FYEKMQ (reference sequence). With 5 bases clipped from V and 3 bases from J, the junction kept 7 bases outside the gene matches. The CDR3 loop spans 16 amino acids. The repertoire was sequenced with immunoSEQ multiplex PCR; TCRdb's copy has only in-frame clones and lacks some. The sample carries about 350,000 clones, roughly 90% recorded once.

The TCR sequence derives from a person between 18 and 65 years old who received the Ad26.COV2.S COVID-19 vaccine or a placebo. The V gene is TRBV13, the J gene TRBJ2-2; 9 nucleotides align to TRBD1. Here the sequenced sample was peripheral blood, taken in a trial of Ad26.COV2.S vaccine versus placebo. Here the CDR3 DNA reads TGTGCCAGCAGCATCAACAGGGGGCTTTACACCGGGGAGCTGTTTTTT. As protein: CASSINRGLYTGELFF. The variable domain in full, completed from reference TRBV13 and TRBJ2-2, reads AAGVIQSPRHLIKEKRETATLKCYPIPRHDTVYWYQQGPGQDPQFLISFYEKMQSDKGSIPDRFSAQQFSDYHSELNMSSLELGDSALYFCASSINRGLYTGELFFGEGSRLTVL.